A selection of T cell receptor beta chains follows, all from one sample in a study of T-cell reconstitution after alpha-beta-depleted transplantation in children. In TCRdb, the PCR reads were re-called with MiXCR into one record per CDR3 protein. Here the sample spans a few hundred thousand distinct CDR3 sequences, 13% being singletons. The input for sequencing was PBMCs, mostly from graft donor cells, taken 360 days after TCRalphabeta/CD19-depleted stem cell transplant. The receptors derive from a male patient aged 5 to 17 who had a stem cell transplant for acute myeloid leukemia, so the T cells may come from the graft donor. Both conserved end residues are part of each CDR3. The D gene is left open where the match is weak. Not all rows give a size; the values are once, few, many and, for expanded clones, a class.

TRBV7-2	NA	NA	TRBJ2-1	CASSLQTFSYNEQFF	TGTGCCAGCAGCTTACAGACCTTCTCCTACAATGAGCAGTTCTTC
TRBV12-5	many	TRBD1	TRBJ2-5	CASGHLTGLPQETQYF	TGTGCTAGTGGTCACTTGACAGGGCTTCCCCAAGAGACCCAGTACTTC
TRBV18	NA	TRBD1	TRBJ1-1	CASSVDRGNTEAFF	TGTGCCAGCTCAGTGGACAGGGGGAACACTGAAGCTTTCTTT
TRBV7-9	NA	NA	TRBJ2-5	CASSPPLQGQQETQYF	TGTGCCAGCAGCCCTCCCTTACAGGGACAACAAGAGACCCAGTACTTC
TRBV6-2/TRBV6-3	NA	TRBD2	TRBJ2-3	CASKTPLADADTQYF	TGTGCCAGCAAGACTCCGCTAGCGGACGCAGATACGCAGTATTTT
TRBV12-3/TRBV12-4	few	NA	TRBJ1-1	CASTPRWTEAFF	TGTGCCAGCACCCCTCGGTGGACTGAAGCTTTCTTT
TRBV15	few	TRBD1	TRBJ1-3	CATSRAVTGASGNTIYF	TGTGCCACCAGCAGAGCGGTGACAGGGGCCTCTGGAAACACCATATATTTT
TRBV10-3	few	NA	TRBJ2-1	CAISQEGLDNEQFF	TGTGCCATCTCTCAGGAGGGCCTTGACAATGAGCAGTTCTTC
TRBV20-1	few	TRBD2	TRBJ2-1	CAGTSGRASYNEQFF	TGCGCCGGGACTAGCGGGAGGGCGTCCTACAATGAGCAGTTCTTC
TRBV12-3/TRBV12-4	many	NA	TRBJ2-5	CASSSTGYQTQYF	TGTGCCAGCAGTTCCACAGGTTACCAGACCCAGTACTTC
TRBV4-3	few	TRBD1	TRBJ2-1	CASSQEGTGLPLNEQFF	TGCGCCAGCAGCCAAGAGGGGACAGGGCTCCCCCTTAATGAGCAGTTCTTC
TRBV20-1	NA	TRBD1	TRBJ1-5	CSARGQGADSNQPQHF	TGCAGTGCTAGAGGCCAGGGGGCCGACAGCAATCAGCCCCAGCATTTT
TRBV5-4	NA	TRBD2	TRBJ2-5	CASSLVGTSGSGKTQYF	TGTGCCAGCAGCTTGGTGGGGACTAGCGGGAGCGGTAAGACCCAGTACTTC
TRBV27	many	NA	TRBJ2-1	CASSPALGTPVDEQFF	TGTGCCAGCAGCCCTGCTTTAGGGACGCCCGTTGATGAGCAGTTCTTC
TRBV20-1	NA	TRBD1	TRBJ2-3	CSATSGGVYTDTQYF	TGCAGTGCGACCTCAGGGGGAGTGTACACAGATACGCAGTATTTT
TRBV20-1	few	NA	TRBJ2-1	CSALDSRSPHDYNEQFF	TGCAGTGCCTTGGACTCCCGGTCGCCCCACGATTACAATGAGCAGTTCTTC
TRBV7-3	NA	TRBD2	TRBJ2-3	CASSSSPIASGRTDTQYF	TGTGCCAGCAGCTCAAGCCCCATTGCTAGCGGCCGCACAGATACGCAGTATTTT
TRBV12-3/TRBV12-4	few	TRBD2	TRBJ2-4	CASSLEGTSGRGNIQYF	TGTGCCAGCAGTTTAGAGGGGACTAGCGGGAGAGGAAACATTCAGTACTTC
TRBV29-1	few	NA	TRBJ2-5	CSVNGMGETQYF	TGCAGCGTTAACGGGATGGGAGAGACCCAGTACTTC
TRBV20-1	NA	TRBD2	TRBJ2-7	CSAKSTGLASYEQYF	TGCAGTGCGAAAAGCACTGGACTAGCAAGCTACGAGCAGTACTTC
TRBV28	NA	NA	TRBJ2-1	CASSFFGSAPLGFF	TGTGCCAGCAGTTTTTTCGGGAGCGCGCCTCTAGGGTTCTTC
TRBV5-1	NA	TRBD2	TRBJ2-5	CASISTLAGVGETQYF	TGCGCCAGCATCTCTACTTTAGCGGGAGTCGGAGAGACCCAGTACTTC
TRBV27	few	TRBD2	TRBJ2-2	CASLPGSGITGELFF	TGTGCCAGCCTCCCCGGGAGCGGGATCACCGGGGAGCTGTTTTTT
TRBV9	many	TRBD2	TRBJ2-2	CASSPGLAGGRGGELFF	TGTGCCAGCAGCCCGGGACTAGCGGGAGGGCGTGGCGGGGAGCTGTTTTTT
TRBV20-1	NA	TRBD1	TRBJ1-5	CSALLGGQGRLYSNQPQHF	TGCAGTGCCCTCCTTGGGGGACAGGGAAGGCTTTATAGCAATCAGCCCCAGCATTTT
TRBV20-1	few	NA	TRBJ2-1	CSASHHRALGWDEQFF	TGCAGTGCTTCCCACCACCGGGCCTTAGGGTGGGATGAGCAGTTCTTC
TRBV6-1	many	TRBD1	TRBJ2-1	CASSPHDRVLTGDEQFF	TGTGCCAGCAGTCCGCATGACAGGGTTCTTACTGGAGATGAGCAGTTCTTC
TRBV6-5	few	NA	TRBJ2-1	CASLDSYNEQFF	TGTGCCAGCCTTGACTCGTACAATGAGCAGTTCTTC
TRBV5-1	NA	NA	TRBJ2-3	CASDSGGTDTQYF	TGCGCCAGCGACTCGGGAGGCACAGATACGCAGTATTTT
TRBV10-3	few	NA	TRBJ2-1	CAISPRGEQFF	TGTGCCATCAGTCCCCGGGGTGAGCAGTTCTTC
TRBV7-8	few	TRBD1	TRBJ1-1	CASSWGQGRTEAFF	TGTGCCAGCAGCTGGGGACAGGGCCGCACTGAAGCTTTCTTT
TRBV11-1	NA	TRBD2	TRBJ2-5	CASSLRGTSGRKSETQYF	TGTGCCAGCAGCTTGCGCGGGACTAGCGGGAGAAAAAGTGAGACCCAGTACTTC
TRBV7-6	many	TRBD2	TRBJ2-1	CASSLAGLAAHNEQFF	TGTGCCAGCAGCTTAGCAGGTCTAGCGGCCCACAATGAGCAGTTCTTC
TRBV20-1	NA	NA	TRBJ1-1	CSARLRSNTEAFF	TGCAGTGCTAGGCTCCGATCGAACACTGAAGCTTTCTTT
TRBV20-1	NA	NA	TRBJ2-7	CSAKGTLSYEQYF	TGCAGTGCTAAAGGGACTCTCTCCTACGAGCAGTACTTC
TRBV27	NA	NA	TRBJ1-5	CASSLWGGNQPQHF	TGTGCCAGCAGTTTATGGGGCGGTAATCAGCCCCAGCATTTT
TRBV28	NA	NA	TRBJ2-3	CASSSGAESTDTQYF	TGTGCCAGCAGTTCCGGCGCGGAGAGCACAGATACGCAGTATTTT
TRBV28	few	NA	TRBJ2-7	CASSAGIPYEQYF	TGTGCCAGCAGCGCGGGGATTCCTTACGAGCAGTACTTC
TRBV29-1	few	TRBD2	TRBJ2-7	CSVLADSYEQYF	TGCAGCGTGCTAGCGGATTCCTACGAGCAGTACTTC
TRBV12-3/TRBV12-4	many	NA	TRBJ2-7	CASSLTGPNYEQYF	TGTGCCAGCAGTTTGACGGGCCCGAACTACGAGCAGTACTTC
TRBV25-1	NA	NA	TRBJ2-2	CASSEPGRGRTGELFF	TGTGCCAGCAGTGAACCGGGCAGGGGGAGGACCGGGGAGCTGTTTTTT
TRBV4-3	many	TRBD2	TRBJ2-7	CASSQEGIAGVSYEQYF	TGCGCCAGCAGCCAAGAGGGGATAGCGGGAGTTTCCTACGAGCAGTACTTC
TRBV20-1	few	NA	TRBJ2-1	CSAIELGLNEQFF	TGCAGTGCTATCGAACTAGGTCTTAATGAGCAGTTCTTC
TRBV5-5	NA	NA	TRBJ2-1	CASSLWFRDQDNEQFF	TGTGCCAGCAGCTTGTGGTTCCGGGACCAGGACAATGAGCAGTTCTTC
TRBV7-9	NA	TRBD2	TRBJ2-1	CASSLALTSGRLDEQFF	TGTGCCAGCAGCTTAGCCCTGACTAGCGGGAGGTTAGATGAGCAGTTCTTC
TRBV6-1	NA	NA	TRBJ2-1	CASSDQGQNLGSEQFF	TGTGCCAGCAGTGATCAGGGGCAGAATCTAGGGAGTGAGCAGTTCTTC
TRBV6-5	NA	TRBD2	TRBJ2-3	CASSFSGRRPDTQYF	TGTGCCAGCAGTTTCAGCGGGAGAAGGCCAGATACGCAGTATTTT
TRBV7-3	few	TRBD1	TRBJ2-3	CASSWTGAGADTQYF	TGTGCCAGCAGCTGGACAGGGGCCGGCGCAGATACGCAGTATTTT